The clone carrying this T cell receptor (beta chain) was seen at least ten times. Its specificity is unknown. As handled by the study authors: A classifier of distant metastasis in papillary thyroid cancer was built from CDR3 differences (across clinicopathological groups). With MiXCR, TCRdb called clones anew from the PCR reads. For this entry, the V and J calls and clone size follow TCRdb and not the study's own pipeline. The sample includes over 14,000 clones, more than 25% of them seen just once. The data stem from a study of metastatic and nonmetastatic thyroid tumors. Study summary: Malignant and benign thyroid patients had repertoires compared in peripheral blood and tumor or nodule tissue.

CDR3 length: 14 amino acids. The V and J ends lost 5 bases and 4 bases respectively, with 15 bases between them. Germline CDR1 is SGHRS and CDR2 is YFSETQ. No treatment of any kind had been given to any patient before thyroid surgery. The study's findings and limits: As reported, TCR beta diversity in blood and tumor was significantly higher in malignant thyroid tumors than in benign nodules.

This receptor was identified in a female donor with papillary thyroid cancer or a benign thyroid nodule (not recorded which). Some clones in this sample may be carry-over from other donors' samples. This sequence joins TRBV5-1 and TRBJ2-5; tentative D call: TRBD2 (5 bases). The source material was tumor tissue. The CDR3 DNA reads TGCGCCAGCAGGGATCAACTAGAGTTAGAGACCCAGTACTTC. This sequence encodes CASRDQLELETQYF.